Ten or more counts support the clone carrying this T cell receptor beta chain. The target antigen is unknown. Germline lookup yields CDR1 ENHRY and CDR2 SYGVKD. V was clipped by 10 bases and J by 0 bases, with 18 bases between them. CDR3 length: 16 amino acids. This sample was included in a study of T cells in Graves' hyperthyroidism and ophthalmopathy. Points from the study as a whole: Blood held most thyroid clonotypes expanded above 0.001 frequency.

The CDR3 regions of TCR beta were amplified from RNA transcripts. A set of HTBI primers served as the primers for a first-round RT-PCR of the TCR CDR3. One entry per CDR3 protein, called by TCRdb with MiXCR from the multiplex PCR reads. The table has around 520,000 distinct CDR3 sequences, approximately 15% seen once. Stable Graves' hyperthyroidism meant no ophthalmopathy progression within 18 months. In patients aged 18 to 65, hyperthyroidism was newly diagnosed, with duration under 2 months. The authors obtained PBMCs from about 9 ml of fresh peripheral blood. The TCR originated in a woman aged 40 to 50 with Graves' hyperthyroidism. The chain is built from TRBV10-3 and TRBJ1-4; no firm D call. Sequenced material: blood. The CDR3 reads CATSFERAATNEKLFF. DNA for the CDR3: TGTGCCACCTCCTTCGAGAGGGCTGCAACTAATGAAAAACTGTTTTTT.